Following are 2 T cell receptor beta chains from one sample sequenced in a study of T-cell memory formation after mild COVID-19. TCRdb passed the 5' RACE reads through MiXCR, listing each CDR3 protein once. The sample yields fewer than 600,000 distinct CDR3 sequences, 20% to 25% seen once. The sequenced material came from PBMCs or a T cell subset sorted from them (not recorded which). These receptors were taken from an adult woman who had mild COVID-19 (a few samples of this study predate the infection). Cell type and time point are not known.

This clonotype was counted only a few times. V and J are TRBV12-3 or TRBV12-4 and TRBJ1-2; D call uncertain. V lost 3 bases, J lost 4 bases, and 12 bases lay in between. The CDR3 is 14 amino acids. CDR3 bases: TGTGCCAGCAGTTTCGGGCCCCGGGCCTATGGCTACACCTTC. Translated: CASSFGPRAYGYTF.

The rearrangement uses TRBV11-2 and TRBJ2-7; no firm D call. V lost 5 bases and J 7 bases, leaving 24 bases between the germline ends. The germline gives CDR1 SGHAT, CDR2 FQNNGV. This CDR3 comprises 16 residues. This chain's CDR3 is CASSNEWNVLVREQYF. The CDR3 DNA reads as TGTGCCAGCAGCAACGAGTGGAACGTTTTGGTTCGGGAGCAGTACTTC.